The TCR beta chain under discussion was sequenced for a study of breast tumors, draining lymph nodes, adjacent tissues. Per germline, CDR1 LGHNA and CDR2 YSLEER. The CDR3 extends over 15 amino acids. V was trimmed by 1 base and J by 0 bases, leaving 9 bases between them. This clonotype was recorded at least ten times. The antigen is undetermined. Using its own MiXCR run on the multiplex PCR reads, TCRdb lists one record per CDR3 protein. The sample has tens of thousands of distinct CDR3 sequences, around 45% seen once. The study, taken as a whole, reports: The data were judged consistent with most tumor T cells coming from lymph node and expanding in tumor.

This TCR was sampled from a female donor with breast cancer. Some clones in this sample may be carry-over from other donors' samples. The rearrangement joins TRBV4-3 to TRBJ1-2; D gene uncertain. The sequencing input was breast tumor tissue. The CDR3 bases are TGCGCCAGCAGCCAAGGCTCCAAATCTAACTATGGCTACACCTTC. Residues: CASSQGSKSNYGYTF.